This record concerns one T cell receptor (beta chain) sequence. This clonotype came up a few times. The target of this receptor is not known. The sample holds no much larger clone one base away, and base qualities are not on file. These data originate in a study of identical twins (dated by TCRdb to the mid-2010s). For context, the study as a whole: To test whether fetal clonotypes persist, this study deep-sequenced TCR alpha and beta repertoires from monozygotic twins, from unrelated adults of various ages, and from cord blood. To rule out contamination, replicate twin experiments were performed at different times with different library preparation protocols.

Receptor amplification or capture employed 5' RACE. Sequencing took place on an Illumina HiSeq 2000. Template switching added a universal primer binding site, and the final cDNA carried a unique molecular identifier that allowed TCR cDNA molecules to be counted accurately. First-strand cDNA for TCR alpha and beta chains was synthesized from specific primers in the conserved constant-segment region. Each cDNA library was double barcoded, with a SMART-Mk sample barcode plus Illumina barcodes, to control for contamination. Two successive PCR steps introduced TruSeq adapter sequences along with Illumina sample barcodes. TCR alpha and beta cDNA libraries were sequenced on the Illumina HiSeq platform with custom primers. The authors processed their data as follows. MiGEC processed the raw reads to extract unique molecular identifiers, while MiXCR was used to determine the CDR3 positions. Recombination models were inferred per individual with the repgenHMM and IGoR tools using an EM algorithm. Shared clonotype analysis was performed with the tcR package in R, normalizing sharing by the product of cloneset sizes. To study raw recombination free of thymic and clonal selection effects, out-of-frame nonproductive sequences were analyzed. The raw public data were reprocessed by TCRdb itself: fastp quality trimming at Q25, MiXCR clonotype calling, in-frame beta chains only. Each CDR3 protein gets just one entry, which takes the most common genes and DNA from the rows behind it. Here the V and J calls rest on TCRdb's processing, not on the authors' analysis. The sample records fewer than 500,000 distinct CDR3 sequences, 20% to 25% of which are singletons. Around 3% of the sample comes from the top ten.

The CDR3, cysteine through phenylalanine, is 15 amino acids long. This entry keeps only the CDR3 DNA: 45 bases, framed from base 1. V loses 8 bases at its end and J loses 5 bases; junction bases beyond the gene matches: 10. Based on the germline V gene, the CDR1 and CDR2 sequences are WSHSY and SAAADI. Broader findings and caveats from the paper: Invariant T cells such as MAIT and iNKT could partly confound zero-insertion analyses, although diverse VJ usage argued against such confounding for most clonotypes. In beta out-of-frame sequences, excess twin sharing was weaker, because having fewer shared sequences lowered the signal-to-noise ratio. Abundant cord blood beta clonotypes carried fewer insertions; young adult naive repertoires showed a weaker similar trend, while memory repertoires showed none. Compared with coincidental sharing between unrelated individuals, an excess of low generation-probability sequences was observed among out-of-frame TCR alpha sequences shared between twins. Conclusions relied on cross-sectional statistical analysis, since the same donors could not be followed over many years. In monozygotic twins, out-of-frame TCR alpha sharing was systematically underestimated by recombination models, although the models agreed with sharing between unrelated individuals.

Only healthy Caucasian donors were included. The twin cohort comprised three pairs of female monozygotic twins, all aged roughly 18 to 30 years. Positive isolation kits from Invitrogen were used to isolate the CD4+ and CD8+ T cell populations. Another study also made use of these data, one on T cells expressing NK-cell markers. As described in the second report: Three sorted T-cell subsets (CD3+CD56+NKG2C+, CD3+CD56+NKG2C- and CD3+CD56-NKG2C+) from about 8 donors had their TCR beta-chain repertoires profiled. Seven of the eight sequenced donors were HCMV-seropositive and one was HCMV-seronegative. To restrict sorting to alphabetaTCR-expressing T cells, an anti-gammadeltaTCR antibody was added in several experiments. For about 6 donors, the dominant CD3+CD56+NKG2C+ clonotypes were among the top 10 CD8+ clonotypes and accounted for 1.0-7.0% of CD8+ T cells. Those dominant clonotypes were again the most abundant among CD3+CD56-NKG2C+ cells in a handful of donors, at about 28.3-60.1%. Whether the expanded NKG2C-expressing T cell clones were specific for HCMV antigens remained unclear. All eight donors whose samples were sequenced were randomly selected healthy volunteers, three of them men and five women. To determine HCMV serostatus, a commercial ELISA kit was used to detect HCMV-specific IgG in serum. MIGEC was used to demultiplex reads and group reads by UMI, and MiTCR was used to assemble and quantify clonotypes. To exclude erroneous sequences, only TCR cDNA sequences supported by at least two reads were retained. The tcR package was used for downstream repertoire analysis, and clonotypes were matched between fractions using CDR3 nucleotide sequence together with V segment. VDJmatch was used to annotate antigen specificity against VDJdb, with one amino acid substitution in CDR3 permitted.

The clonotype was recovered from a woman under 30 in good health. The chain employs TRBV10-2 and TRBJ2-7, with 12 bases aligning to TRBD1. Material: CD4+ T cells sorted from blood. The DNA reads TGCGCCAGCCGAGGAGGGACAGGGGGCATGAACGAGCAGTACTTC. Its product reads: CASRGGTGGMNEQYF.